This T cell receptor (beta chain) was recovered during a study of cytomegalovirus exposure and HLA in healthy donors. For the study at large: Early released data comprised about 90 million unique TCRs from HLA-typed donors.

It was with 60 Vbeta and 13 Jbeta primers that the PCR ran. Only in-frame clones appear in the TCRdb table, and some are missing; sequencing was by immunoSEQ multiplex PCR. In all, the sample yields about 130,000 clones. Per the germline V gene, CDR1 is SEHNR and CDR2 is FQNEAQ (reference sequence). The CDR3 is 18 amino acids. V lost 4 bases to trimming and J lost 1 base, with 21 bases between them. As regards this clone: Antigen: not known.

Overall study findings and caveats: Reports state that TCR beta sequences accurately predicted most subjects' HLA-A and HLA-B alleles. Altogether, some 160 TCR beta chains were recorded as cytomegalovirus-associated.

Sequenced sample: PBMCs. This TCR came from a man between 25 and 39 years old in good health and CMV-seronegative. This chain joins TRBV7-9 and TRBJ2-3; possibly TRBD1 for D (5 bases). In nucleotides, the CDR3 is TGTGCCAGCAGCTCCGTAAGGGGCCTCAGAGGTGGCACAGATACGCAGTATTTT. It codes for CASSSVRGLRGGTDTQYF. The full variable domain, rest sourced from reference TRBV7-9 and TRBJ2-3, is DTGVSQNPRHKITKRGQNVTFRCDPISEHNRLYWYRQTLGQGPEFLTYFQNEAQLEKSRLLSDRFSAERPKGSFSTLEIQRTEQGDSAMYLCASSSVRGLRGGTDTQYFGPGTRLTVL.